This T cell receptor beta chain was recovered during a study of blood T cells in healthy people across ages. Then a second PCR, running roughly 6 to 12 cycles, was carried out with a sample-barcoded 5' primer and a J-beta primer mix. TCRdb recomputed calls from the 5' RACE reads with MiXCR, one row per CDR3 protein. The table has roughly 560,000 distinct CDR3 sequences, around 24% seen once. The CDR3 consists of 15 residues. Trimming removed 2 bases at V and 4 bases at J, with 14 bases between. Germline V gene lookup returns CDR1 SGHTA and CDR2 FQGNSA. Another study also made use of these data, one on T cells of mothers and their children.

The TCR originated in a boy younger than 18 in good health. Sequencing was performed on blood. The chain employs TRBV7-2 and TRBJ1-2; TRBD1 might be the D (5 bases). The CDR3 DNA sequence: TGTGCCAGCAGCTTAACGGCGAGGGGTGGCTATGGCTACACCTTC. This gives the protein CASSLTARGGYGYTF.